The source of this T cell receptor (beta chain) is a study of T-cell memory formation after mild COVID-19. The CDR3 runs 18 residues. CDR1 and CDR2 (germline): MNHNY, SVGAGI (reference sequence). Trimming at V came to 0 bases and at J to 5 bases, leaving 13 bases not matched to a gene. Using its own MiXCR run on the 5' RACE reads, TCRdb lists one record per CDR3 protein. The sample lists approximately 390,000 distinct CDR3 sequences, approximately 15% seen once, with 20% to 25% in the top ten. Sequenced input: PBMCs or a T cell subset sorted from them (not recorded which). V is TRBV6-6 and J is TRBJ2-1, with TRBD1 matching over 7 bases. The TCR was taken from a man aged 18 to 29 who had mild COVID-19 (a few samples of this study predate the infection). Cell type and time point are not known. CDR3 region: CASSYSRRTGTANNEQFF. CDR3 DNA sequence: TGTGCCAGCAGTTACTCCCGCCGGACAGGAACGGCCAACAATGAGCAGTTCTTC.